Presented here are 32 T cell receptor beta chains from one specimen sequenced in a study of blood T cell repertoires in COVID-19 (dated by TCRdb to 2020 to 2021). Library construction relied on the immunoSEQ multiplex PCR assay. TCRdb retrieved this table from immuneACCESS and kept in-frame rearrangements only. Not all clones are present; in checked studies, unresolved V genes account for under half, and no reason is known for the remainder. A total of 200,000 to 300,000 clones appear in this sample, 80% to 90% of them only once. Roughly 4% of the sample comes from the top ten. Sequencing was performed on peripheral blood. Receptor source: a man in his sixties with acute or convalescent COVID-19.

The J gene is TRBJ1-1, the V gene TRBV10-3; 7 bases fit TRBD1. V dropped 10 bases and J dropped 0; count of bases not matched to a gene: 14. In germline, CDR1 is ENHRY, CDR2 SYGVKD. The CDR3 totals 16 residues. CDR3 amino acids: CASNRIEGQMNTEAFF. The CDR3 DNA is TGTGCCAGCAACCGAATTGAGGGACAGATGAACACTGAAGCTTTCTTT.

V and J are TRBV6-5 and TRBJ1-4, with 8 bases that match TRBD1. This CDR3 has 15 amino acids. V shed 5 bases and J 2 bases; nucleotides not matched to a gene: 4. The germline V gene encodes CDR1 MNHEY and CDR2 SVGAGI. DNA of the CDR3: TGTGCCAGCAGTCAGACAGGGGTCACTAATGAAAAACTGTTTTTT. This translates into CASSQTGVTNEKLFF.

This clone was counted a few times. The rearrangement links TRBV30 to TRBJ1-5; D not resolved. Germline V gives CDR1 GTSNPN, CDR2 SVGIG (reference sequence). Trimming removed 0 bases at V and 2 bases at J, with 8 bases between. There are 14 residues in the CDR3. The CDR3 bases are TGTGCCTGGAGTGTAAGTCAGGGCAATCAGCCCCAGCATTTT. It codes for CAWSVSQGNQPQHF.

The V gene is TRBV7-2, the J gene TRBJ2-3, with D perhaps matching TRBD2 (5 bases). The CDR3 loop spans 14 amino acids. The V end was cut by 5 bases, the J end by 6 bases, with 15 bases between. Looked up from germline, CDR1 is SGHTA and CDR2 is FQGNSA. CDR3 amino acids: CASSPRVLADTQYF. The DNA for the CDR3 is TGTGCCAGCAGCCCCCGTGTGCTAGCTGATACGCAGTATTTT.

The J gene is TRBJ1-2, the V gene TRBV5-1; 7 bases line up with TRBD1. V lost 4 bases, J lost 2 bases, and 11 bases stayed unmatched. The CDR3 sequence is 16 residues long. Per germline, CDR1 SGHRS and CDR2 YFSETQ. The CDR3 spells CASSPLPETGNYGYTF. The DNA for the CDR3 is TGCGCCAGCAGCCCCCTTCCCGAGACAGGGAACTATGGCTACACCTTC.

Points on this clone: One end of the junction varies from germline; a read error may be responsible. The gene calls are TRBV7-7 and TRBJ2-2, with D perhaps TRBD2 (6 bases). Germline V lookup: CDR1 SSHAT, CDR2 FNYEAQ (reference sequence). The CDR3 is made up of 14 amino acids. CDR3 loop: CASSFGRDTGELFF. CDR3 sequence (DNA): TGTGCTAGCAGTTTCGGGAGAGACACCGGGGAGCTGTTTTTT. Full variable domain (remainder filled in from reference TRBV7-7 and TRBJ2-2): GAGVSQSPRYKVTKRGQDVTLRCDPISSHATLYWYQQALGQGPEFLTYFNYEAQPDKSGLPSDRFSAERPEGSISTLTIQRTEQRDSAMYRCASSFGRDTGELFFGEGSRLTVL.

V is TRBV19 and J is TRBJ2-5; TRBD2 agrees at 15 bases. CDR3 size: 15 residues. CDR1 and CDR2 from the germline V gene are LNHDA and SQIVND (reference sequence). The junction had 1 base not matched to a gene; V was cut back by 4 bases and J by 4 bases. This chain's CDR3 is CASSTGLAGGETQYF. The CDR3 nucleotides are TGTGCCAGTAGTACGGGACTAGCGGGGGGAGAGACCCAGTACTTC.

CDR3 sequence reads: CASSPVGGSLSSYGYTF. The CDR3 DNA reads TGTGCCAGCTCACCGGTGGGGGGTTCCCTCTCTTCCTATGGCTACACCTTC. V is TRBV18 and J is TRBJ1-2; weak D call: TRBD1 (5 bases). Trimming cost V 3 bases and J 4 bases, with 21 bases left between them. Germline values: CDR1 KGHSH, CDR2 LQKENI. CDR3 length: 17 amino acids.

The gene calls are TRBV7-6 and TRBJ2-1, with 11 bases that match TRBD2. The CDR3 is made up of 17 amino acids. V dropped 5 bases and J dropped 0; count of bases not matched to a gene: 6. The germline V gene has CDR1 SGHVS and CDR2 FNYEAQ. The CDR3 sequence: CASSILAGASSYNEQFF. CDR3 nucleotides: TGTGCCAGCAGCATACTAGCGGGGGCGAGCTCCTACAATGAGCAGTTCTTC.

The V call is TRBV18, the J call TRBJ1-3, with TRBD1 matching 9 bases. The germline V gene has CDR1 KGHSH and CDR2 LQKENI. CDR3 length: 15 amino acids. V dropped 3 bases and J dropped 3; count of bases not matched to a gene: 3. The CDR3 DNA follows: TGTGCCAGCTCACCGGGACAGGGAGTTGGAAACACCATATATTTT. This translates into CASSPGQGVGNTIYF.

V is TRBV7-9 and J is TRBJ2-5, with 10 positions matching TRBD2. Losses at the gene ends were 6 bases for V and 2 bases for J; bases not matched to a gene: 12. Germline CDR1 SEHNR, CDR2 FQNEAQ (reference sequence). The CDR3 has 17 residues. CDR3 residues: CASRSAGTSASQETQYF. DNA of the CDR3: TGTGCCAGCAGATCAGCCGGGACTAGCGCATCTCAAGAGACCCAGTACTTC.

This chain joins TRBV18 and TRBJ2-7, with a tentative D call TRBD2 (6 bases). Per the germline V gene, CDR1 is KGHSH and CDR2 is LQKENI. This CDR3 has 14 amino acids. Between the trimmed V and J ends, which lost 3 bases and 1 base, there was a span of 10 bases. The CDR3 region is CASSPGGPSYEQYF. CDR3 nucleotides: TGTGCCAGCTCACCGGGAGGCCCTTCCTACGAGCAGTACTTC. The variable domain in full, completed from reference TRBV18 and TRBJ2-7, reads NAGVMQNPRHLVRRRGQEARLRCSPMKGHSHVYWYRQLPEEGLKFMVYLQKENIIDESGMPKERFSAEFPKEGPSILRIQQVVRGDSAAYFCASSPGGPSYEQYFGPGTRLTVT.

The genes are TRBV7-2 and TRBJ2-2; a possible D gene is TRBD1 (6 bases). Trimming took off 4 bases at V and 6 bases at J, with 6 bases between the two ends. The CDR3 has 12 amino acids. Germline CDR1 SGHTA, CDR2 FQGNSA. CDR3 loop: CASSYRAGELFF. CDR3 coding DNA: TGTGCCAGCAGCTACAGGGCCGGGGAGCTGTTTTTT. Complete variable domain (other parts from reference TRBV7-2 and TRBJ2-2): GAGVSQSPSNKVTEKGKDVELRCDPISGHTALYWYRQSLGQGLEFLIYFQGNSAPDKSGLPSDRFSAERTGGSVSTLTIQRTQQEDSAVYLCASSYRAGELFFGEGSRLTVL.

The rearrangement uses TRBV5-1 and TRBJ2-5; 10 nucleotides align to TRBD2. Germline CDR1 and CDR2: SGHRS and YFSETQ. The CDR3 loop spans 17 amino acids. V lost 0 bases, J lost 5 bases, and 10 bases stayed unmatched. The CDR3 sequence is CASSLEVAGGGSETQYF. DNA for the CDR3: TGCGCCAGCAGCTTGGAGGTAGCGGGGGGTGGTTCGGAGACCCAGTACTTC.

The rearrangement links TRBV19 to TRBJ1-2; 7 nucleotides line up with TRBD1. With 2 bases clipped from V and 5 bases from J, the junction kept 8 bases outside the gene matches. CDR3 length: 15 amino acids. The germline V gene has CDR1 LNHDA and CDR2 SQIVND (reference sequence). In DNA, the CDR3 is TGTGCCAGTAGTATAACCCGGACAGGTGAATATGGCTACACCTTC. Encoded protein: CASSITRTGEYGYTF.

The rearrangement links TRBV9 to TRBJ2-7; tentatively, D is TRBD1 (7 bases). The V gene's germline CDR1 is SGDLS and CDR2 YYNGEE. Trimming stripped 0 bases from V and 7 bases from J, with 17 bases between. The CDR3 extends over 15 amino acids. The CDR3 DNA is TGTGCCAGCAGCGTAGCCCCATCGACAGGGAGGGAGCAGTACTTC. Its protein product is CASSVAPSTGREQYF. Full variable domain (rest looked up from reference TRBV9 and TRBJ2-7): DSGVTQTPKHLITATGQRVTLRCSPRSGDLSVYWYQQSLDQGLQFLIQYYNGEERAKGNILERFSAQQFPDLHSELNLSSLELGDSALYFCASSVAPSTGREQYFGPGTRLTVT.

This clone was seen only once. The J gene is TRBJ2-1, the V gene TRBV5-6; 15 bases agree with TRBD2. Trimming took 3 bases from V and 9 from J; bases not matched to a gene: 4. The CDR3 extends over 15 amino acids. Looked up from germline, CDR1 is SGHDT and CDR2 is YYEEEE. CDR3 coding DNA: TGTGCCAGCAGCTCGGGACTAGCGGGAGGCAGTGAGCAGTTCTTC. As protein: CASSSGLAGGSEQFF.

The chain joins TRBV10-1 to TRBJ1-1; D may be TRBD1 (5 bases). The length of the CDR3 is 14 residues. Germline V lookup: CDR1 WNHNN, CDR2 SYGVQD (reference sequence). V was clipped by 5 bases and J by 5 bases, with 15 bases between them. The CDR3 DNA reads TGCGCCAGCAGTCAGGGATACTCCCCAACTGAAGCTTTCTTT. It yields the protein CASSQGYSPTEAFF.

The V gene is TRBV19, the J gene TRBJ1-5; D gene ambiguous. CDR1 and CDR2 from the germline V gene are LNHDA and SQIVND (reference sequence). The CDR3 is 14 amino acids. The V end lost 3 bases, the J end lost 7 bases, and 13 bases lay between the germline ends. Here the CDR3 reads CASSMGGDRQPQHF. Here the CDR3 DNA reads TGTGCCAGTAGTATGGGCGGGGATCGACAGCCCCAGCATTTT.

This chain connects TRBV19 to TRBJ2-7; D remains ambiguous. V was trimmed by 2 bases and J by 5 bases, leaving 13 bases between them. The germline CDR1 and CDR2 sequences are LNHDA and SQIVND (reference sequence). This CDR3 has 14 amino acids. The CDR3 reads CASSIPSSVHEQYF. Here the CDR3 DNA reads TGTGCCAGTAGTATACCCTCCAGCGTCCACGAGCAGTACTTC. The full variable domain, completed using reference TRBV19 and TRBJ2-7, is DGGITQSPKYLFRKEGQNVTLSCEQNLNHDAMYWYRQDPGQGLRLIYYSQIVNDFQKGDIAEGYSVSREKKESFPLTVTSAQKNPTAFYLCASSIPSSVHEQYFGPGTRLTVT.

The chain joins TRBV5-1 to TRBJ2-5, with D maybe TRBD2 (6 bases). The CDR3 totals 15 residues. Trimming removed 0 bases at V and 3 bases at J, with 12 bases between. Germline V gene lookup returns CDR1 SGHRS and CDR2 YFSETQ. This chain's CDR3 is CASSLARDSKETQYF. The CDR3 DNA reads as TGCGCCAGCAGCTTGGCGCGGGACTCTAAAGAGACCCAGTACTTC.

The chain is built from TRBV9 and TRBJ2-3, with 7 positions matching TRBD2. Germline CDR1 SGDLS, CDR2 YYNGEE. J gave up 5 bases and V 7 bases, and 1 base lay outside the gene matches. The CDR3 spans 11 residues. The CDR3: CASGREDTQYF. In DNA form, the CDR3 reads TGTGCCAGCGGGAGGGAAGATACGCAGTATTTT.

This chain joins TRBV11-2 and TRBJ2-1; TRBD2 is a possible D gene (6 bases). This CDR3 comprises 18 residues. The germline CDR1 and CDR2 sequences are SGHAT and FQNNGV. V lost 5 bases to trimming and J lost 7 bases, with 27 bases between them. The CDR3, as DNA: TGTGCCAGCAGCCGGATTAGCGGAATCCAGGGTCGGCATAATGAGCAGTTCTTC. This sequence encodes CASSRISGIQGRHNEQFF.

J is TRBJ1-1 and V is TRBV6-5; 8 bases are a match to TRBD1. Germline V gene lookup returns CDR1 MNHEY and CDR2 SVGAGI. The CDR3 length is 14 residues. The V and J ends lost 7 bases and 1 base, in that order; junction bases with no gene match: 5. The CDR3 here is CASNGQGPNTEAFF. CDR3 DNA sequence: TGTGCCAGCAACGGACAGGGACCGAACACTGAAGCTTTCTTT.

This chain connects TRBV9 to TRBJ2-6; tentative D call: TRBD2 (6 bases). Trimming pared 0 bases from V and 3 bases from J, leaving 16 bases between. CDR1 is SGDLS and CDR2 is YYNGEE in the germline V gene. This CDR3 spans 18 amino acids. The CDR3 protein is CASSVERDGGFGANVLTF. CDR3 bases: TGTGCCAGCAGCGTAGAGAGGGACGGAGGGTTTGGGGCCAACGTCCTGACTTTC.

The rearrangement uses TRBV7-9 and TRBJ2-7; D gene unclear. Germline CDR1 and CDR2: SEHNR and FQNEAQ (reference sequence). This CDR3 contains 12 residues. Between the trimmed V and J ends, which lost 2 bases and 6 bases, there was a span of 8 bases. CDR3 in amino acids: CASSLQLGEQYF. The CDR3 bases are TGTGCCAGCAGCTTACAACTCGGCGAGCAGTACTTC.

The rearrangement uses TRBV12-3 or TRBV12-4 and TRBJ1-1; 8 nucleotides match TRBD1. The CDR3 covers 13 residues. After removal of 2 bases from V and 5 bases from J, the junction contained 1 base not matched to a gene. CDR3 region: CASSLWTGTEAFF. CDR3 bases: TGTGCCAGCAGTTTATGGACAGGGACTGAAGCTTTCTTT.

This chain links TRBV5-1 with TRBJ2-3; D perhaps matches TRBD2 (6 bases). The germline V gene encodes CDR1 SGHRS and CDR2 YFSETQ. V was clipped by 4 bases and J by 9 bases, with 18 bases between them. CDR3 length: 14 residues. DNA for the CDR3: TGCGCCAGCAGCGAGAGTGACGGACTACCGACGCAGTATTTT. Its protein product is CASSESDGLPTQYF.

In DNA form, the CDR3 reads TGTGCCATCAGTGCGAACAGGCGAAACACTGAAGCTTTCTTT. Translation: CAISANRRNTEAFF. The chain carries TRBV10-3 and TRBJ1-1, with D possibly being TRBD1 (5 bases). Between the trimmed V and J ends, which lost 4 bases and 2 bases, there was a span of 11 bases. CDR1 and CDR2 from the germline V gene are ENHRY and SYGVKD. The CDR3 has 14 amino acids.

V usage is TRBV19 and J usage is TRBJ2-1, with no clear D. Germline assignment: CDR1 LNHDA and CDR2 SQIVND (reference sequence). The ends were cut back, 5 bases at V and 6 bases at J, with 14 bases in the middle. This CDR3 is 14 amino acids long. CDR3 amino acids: CASSWLGPTNEQFF. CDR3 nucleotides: TGTGCCAGTAGTTGGCTAGGTCCCACCAATGAGCAGTTCTTC.

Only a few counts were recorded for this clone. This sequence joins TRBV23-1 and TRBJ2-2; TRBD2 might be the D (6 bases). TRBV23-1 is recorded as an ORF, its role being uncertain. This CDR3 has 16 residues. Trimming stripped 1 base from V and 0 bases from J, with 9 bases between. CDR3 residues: CASSQYGGSNTGELFF. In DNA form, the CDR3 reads TGCGCCAGCAGTCAATACGGGGGTTCGAACACCGGGGAGCTGTTTTTT.

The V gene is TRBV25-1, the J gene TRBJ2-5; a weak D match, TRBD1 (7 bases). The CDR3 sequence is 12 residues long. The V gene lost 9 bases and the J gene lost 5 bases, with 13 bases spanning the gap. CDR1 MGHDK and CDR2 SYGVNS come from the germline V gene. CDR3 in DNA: TGTGCCAGGGAGGGGGCCGTCGAGACCCAGTACTTC. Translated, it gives CAREGAVETQYF.